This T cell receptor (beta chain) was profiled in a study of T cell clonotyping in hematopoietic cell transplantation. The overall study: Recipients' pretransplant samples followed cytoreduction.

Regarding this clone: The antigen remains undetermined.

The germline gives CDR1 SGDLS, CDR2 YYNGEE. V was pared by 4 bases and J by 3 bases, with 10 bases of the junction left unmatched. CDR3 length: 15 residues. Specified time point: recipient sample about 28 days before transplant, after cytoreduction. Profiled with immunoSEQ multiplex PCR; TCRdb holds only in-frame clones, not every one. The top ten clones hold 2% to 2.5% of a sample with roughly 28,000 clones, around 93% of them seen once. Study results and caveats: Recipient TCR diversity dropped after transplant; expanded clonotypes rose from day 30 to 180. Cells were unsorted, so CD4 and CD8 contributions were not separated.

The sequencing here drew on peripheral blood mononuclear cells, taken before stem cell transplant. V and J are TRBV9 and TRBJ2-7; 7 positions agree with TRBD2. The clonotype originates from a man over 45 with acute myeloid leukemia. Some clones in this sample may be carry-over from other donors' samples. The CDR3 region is CASSHGLDGYYEQYF. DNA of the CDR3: TGTGCCAGCAGCCATGGACTAGACGGCTACTACGAGCAGTACTTC.